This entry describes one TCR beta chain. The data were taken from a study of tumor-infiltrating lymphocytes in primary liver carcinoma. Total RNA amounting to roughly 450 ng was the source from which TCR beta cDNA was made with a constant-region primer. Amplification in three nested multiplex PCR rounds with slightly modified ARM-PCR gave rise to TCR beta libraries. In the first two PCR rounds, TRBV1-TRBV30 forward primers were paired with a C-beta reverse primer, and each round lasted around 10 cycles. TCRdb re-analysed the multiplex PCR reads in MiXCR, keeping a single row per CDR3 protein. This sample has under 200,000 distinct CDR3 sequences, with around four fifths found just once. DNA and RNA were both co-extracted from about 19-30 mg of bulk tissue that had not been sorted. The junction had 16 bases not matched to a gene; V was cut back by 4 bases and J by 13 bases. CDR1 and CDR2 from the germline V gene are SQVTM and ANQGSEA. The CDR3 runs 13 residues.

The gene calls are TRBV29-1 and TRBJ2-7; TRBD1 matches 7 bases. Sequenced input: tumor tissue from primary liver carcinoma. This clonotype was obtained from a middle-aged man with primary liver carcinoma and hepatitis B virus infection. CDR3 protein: CSVAPTGLHEYYF. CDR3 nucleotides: TGCAGCGTTGCCCCGACAGGGCTTCACGAGTACTACTTC.